The source of this T cell receptor beta chain is a study of blood T cell repertoires in COVID-19. About the research overall: Acute and convalescent COVID-19 samples came from the United States, Italy and Spain. PBMCs, B-cell-depleted T cells, or T cells provided the cDNA or gDNA that made up the material.

V shed 2 bases and J 4 bases; nucleotides not matched to a gene: 11. This CDR3 contains 18 residues. Germline V gene sequence: CDR1 KGHSH, CDR2 LQKENI. The table came from immunoSEQ multiplex PCR; TCRdb's copy has only in-frame clones and leaves some out. The top ten hold approximately 0.8% of the sample, which has some 200,000 clones, 90% to 95% seen once. This TCR derives from a man aged 30 to 39 with COVID-19, enrolled during active disease. Sequencing was done on a sample of peripheral blood. The chain is built from TRBV18 and TRBJ1-5; 10 positions match TRBD1. CDR3 in DNA: TGTGCCAGCTCACCAAGGACAGGGGGAACCACTAGTAATCAGCCCCAGCATTTT. It is translated as CASSPRTGGTTSNQPQHF.